This entry is about one T cell receptor beta chain. Antigen specificity is unknown. The data originate from a study of cytomegalovirus exposure and HLA in healthy donors. Points from the study as a whole: The study carried out a later analysis of TCR beta sequences. It associated approximately 15,000 of them with specific HLA alleles at a false discovery rate of 0.05. Across donors, presence/absence analyses took sequencing depth to be roughly uniform.

V trimming: 0 bases; J trimming: 2 bases; junction bases outside the gene matches: 10. CDR1 and CDR2 (germline): SGHRS, YFSETQ. The CDR3 sequence is 18 residues long. 13 Jbeta primers and 60 Vbeta primers were used for the PCR. The assay was immunoSEQ multiplex PCR, and TCRdb's table has in-frame clones only and misses some. The repertoire includes approximately 140,000 clones, less than 85% of them detected once, and approximately 7% sits in the top ten. This chain uses TRBV5-1 with TRBJ2-1; 8 bases map to TRBD2. Sequenced input: PBMCs. The clonotype was recovered from a man aged 35 to 55 in good health and CMV-seropositive. The chain's CDR3 is CASSLGGSGSVTYNEQFF. Here the CDR3 DNA reads TGCGCCAGCAGCTTGGGAGGGAGCGGGAGTGTTACCTACAATGAGCAGTTCTTC.